Sequencing of this T cell receptor (beta chain) was carried out in a study of cytomegalovirus exposure and HLA in healthy donors. Regarding this clone: No antigen is known for it.

Vbeta (60) and Jbeta (13) primers were used in the PCR. Produced via immunoSEQ multiplex PCR; TCRdb's table is partial and in-frame only. The sample comprises 200,000 to 300,000 clones, approximately 85% of which are singletons, and roughly 2% rests with the top ten. Donors likely had unrecorded immune exposures despite being nominally healthy when sampled. CDR1 MNHEY and CDR2 SVGAGI come from the germline V gene. Trimming took 4 bases from V and 10 from J, leaving 11 bases between them. This CDR3 spans 13 amino acids. General observations from the study: The authors listed 150 or so TCR beta chains as cytomegalovirus-associated.

This rearrangement joins TRBV6-5 to TRBJ1-6; no reliable D call. Sequencing was done on a sample of PBMCs. This receptor was identified in a woman in her 40s in good health and CMV-seropositive. Here the CDR3 DNA reads TGTGCCAGCAGTTTCGTGGGTAGCTCACCCCTCCACTTT. Protein: CASSFVGSSPLHF.